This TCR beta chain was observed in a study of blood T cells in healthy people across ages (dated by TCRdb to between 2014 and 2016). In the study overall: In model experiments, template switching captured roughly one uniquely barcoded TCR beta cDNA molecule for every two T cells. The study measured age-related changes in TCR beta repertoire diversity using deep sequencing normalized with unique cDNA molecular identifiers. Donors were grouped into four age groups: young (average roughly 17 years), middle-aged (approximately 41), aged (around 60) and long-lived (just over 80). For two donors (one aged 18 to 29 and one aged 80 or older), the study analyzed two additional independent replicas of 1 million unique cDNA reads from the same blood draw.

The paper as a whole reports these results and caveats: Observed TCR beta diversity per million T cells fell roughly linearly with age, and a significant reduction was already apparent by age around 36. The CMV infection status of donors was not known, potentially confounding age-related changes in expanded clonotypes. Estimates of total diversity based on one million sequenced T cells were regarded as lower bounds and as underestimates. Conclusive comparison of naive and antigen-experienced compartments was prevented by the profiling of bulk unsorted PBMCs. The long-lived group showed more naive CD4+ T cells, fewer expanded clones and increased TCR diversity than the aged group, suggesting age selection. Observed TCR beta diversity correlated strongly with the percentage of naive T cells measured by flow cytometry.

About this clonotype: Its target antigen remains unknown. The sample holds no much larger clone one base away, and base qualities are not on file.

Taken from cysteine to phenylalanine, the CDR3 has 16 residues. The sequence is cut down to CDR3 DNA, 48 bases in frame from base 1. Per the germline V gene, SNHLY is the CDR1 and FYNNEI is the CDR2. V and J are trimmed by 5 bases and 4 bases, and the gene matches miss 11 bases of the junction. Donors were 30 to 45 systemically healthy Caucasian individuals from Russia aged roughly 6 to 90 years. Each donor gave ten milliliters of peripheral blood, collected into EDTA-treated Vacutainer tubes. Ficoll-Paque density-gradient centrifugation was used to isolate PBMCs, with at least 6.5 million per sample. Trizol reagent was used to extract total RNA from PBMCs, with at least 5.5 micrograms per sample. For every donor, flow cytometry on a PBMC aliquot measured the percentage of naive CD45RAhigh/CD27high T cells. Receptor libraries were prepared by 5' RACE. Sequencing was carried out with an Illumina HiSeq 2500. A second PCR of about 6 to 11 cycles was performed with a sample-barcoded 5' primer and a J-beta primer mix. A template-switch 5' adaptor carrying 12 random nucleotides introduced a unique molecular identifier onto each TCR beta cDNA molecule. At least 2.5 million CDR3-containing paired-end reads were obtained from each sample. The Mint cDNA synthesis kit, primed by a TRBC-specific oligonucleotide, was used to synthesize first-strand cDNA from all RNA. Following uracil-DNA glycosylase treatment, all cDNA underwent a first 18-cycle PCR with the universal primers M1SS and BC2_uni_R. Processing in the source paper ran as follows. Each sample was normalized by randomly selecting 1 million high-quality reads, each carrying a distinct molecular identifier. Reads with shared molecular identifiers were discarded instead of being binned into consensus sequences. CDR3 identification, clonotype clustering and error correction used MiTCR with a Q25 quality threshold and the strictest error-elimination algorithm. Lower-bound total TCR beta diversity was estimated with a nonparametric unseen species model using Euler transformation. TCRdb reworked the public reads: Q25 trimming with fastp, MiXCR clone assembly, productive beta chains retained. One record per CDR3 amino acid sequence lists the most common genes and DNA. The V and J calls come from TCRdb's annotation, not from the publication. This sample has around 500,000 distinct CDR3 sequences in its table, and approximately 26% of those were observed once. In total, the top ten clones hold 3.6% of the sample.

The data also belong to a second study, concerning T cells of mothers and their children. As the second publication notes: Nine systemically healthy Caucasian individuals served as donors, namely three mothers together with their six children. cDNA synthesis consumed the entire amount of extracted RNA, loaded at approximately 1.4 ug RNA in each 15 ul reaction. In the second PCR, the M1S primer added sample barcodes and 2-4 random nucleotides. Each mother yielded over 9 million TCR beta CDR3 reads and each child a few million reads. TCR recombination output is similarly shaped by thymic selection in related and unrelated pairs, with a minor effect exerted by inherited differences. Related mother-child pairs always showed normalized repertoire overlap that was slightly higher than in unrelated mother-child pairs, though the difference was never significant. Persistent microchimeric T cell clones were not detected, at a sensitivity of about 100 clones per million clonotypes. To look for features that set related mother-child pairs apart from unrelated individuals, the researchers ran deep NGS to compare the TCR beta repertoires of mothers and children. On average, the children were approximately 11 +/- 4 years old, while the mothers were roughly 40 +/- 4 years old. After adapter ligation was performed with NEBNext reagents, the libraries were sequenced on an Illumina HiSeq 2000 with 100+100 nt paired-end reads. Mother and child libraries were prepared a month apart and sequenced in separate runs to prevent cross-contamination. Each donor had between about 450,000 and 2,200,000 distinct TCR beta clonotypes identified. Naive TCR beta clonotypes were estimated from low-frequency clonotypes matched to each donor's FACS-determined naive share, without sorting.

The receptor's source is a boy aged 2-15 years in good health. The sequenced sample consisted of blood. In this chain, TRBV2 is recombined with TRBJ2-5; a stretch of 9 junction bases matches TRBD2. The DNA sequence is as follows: TGTGCCAGCAGTCGGGTCCTAGCGGGGAATGGAGAGACCCAGTACTTC. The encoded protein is CASSRVLAGNGETQYF.